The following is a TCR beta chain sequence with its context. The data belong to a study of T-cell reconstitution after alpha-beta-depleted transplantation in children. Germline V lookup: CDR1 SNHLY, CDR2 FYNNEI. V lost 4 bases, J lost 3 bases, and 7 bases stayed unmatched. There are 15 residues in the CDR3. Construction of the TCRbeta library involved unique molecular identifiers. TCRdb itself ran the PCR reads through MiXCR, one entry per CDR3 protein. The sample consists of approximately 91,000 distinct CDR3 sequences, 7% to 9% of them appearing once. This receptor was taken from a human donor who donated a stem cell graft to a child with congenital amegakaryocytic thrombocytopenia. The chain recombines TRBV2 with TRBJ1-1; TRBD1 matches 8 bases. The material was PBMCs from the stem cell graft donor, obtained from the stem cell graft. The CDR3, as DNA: TGTGCCAGCAGTGGCTCCACAGGGGGACACACTGAAGCTTTCTTT. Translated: CASSGSTGGHTEAFF.